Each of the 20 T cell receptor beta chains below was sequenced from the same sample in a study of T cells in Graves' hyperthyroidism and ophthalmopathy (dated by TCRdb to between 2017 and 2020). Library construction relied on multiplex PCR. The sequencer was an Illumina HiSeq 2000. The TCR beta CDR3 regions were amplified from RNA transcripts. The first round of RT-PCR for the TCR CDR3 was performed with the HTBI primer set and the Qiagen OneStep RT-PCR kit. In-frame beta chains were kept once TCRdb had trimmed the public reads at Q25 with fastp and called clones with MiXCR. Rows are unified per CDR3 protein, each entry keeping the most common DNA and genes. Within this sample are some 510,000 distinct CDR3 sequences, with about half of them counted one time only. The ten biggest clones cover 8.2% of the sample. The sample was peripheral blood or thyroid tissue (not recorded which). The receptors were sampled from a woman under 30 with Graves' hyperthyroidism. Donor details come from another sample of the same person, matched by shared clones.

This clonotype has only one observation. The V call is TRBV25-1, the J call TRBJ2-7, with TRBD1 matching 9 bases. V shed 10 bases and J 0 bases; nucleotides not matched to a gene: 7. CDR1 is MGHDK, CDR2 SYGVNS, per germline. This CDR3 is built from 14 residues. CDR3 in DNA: TGTGCCAATGGACAGGGGCGGAGCTCCTACGAGCAGTACTTC. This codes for CANGQGRSSYEQYF.

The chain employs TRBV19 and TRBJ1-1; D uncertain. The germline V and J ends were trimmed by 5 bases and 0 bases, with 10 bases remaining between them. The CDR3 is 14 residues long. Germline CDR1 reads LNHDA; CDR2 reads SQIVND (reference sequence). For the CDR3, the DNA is TGTGCCAGTAGTTGGGGAGAGATGAACACTGAAGCTTTCTTT. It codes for CASSWGEMNTEAFF.

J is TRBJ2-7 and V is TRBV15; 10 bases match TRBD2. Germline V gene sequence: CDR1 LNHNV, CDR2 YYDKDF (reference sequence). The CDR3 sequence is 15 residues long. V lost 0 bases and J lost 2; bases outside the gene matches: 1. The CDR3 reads CATSRDTSGTYEQYF. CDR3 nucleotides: TGTGCCACCAGCAGAGACACTAGCGGGACCTACGAGCAGTACTTC.

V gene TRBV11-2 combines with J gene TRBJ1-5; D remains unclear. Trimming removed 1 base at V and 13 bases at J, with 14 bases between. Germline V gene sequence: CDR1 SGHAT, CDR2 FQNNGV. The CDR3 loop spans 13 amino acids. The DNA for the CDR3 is TGTGCCAGCAGCTTAGGGTACGGCATGACACAGCATTTT. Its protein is CASSLGYGMTQHF.

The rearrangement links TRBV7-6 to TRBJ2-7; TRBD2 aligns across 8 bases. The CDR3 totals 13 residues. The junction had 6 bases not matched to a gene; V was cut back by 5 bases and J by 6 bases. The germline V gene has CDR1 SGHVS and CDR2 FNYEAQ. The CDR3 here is CASSLGTRREQYF. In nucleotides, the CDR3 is TGTGCCAGCAGCCTCGGGACTAGACGCGAGCAGTACTTC.

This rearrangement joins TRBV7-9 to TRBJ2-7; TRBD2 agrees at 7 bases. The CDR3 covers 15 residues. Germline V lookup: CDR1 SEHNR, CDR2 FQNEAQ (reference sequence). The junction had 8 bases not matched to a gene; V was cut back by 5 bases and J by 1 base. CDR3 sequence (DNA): TGTGCCAGCAGCGGGCTGCGGCGGGGGTCCTACGAGCAGTACTTC. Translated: CASSGLRRGSYEQYF.

CDR3 in amino acids: CASTTGSGELFF. CDR3 bases: TGTGCCAGCACCACTGGATCCGGGGAGCTGTTTTTT. The chain carries TRBV7-9 and TRBJ2-2; D gene uncertain. This CDR3 has 12 amino acids. V was cut by 7 bases and J by 6 bases, with 9 bases left in between. The germline V gene encodes CDR1 SEHNR and CDR2 FQNEAQ (reference sequence).

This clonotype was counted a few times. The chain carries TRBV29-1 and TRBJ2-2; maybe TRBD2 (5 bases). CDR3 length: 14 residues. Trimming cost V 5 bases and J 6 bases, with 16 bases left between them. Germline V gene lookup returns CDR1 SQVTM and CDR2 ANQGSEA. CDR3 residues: CSVRTRGGSGELFF. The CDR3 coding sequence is TGCAGCGTTAGAACGAGAGGAGGCTCCGGGGAGCTGTTTTTT.

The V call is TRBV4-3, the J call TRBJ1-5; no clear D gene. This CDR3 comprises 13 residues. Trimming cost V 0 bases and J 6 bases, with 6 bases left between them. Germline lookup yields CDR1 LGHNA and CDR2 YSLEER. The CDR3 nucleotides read TGCGCCAGCAGCCAAGACCCAGTTCAGCCCCAGCATTTT. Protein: CASSQDPVQPQHF.

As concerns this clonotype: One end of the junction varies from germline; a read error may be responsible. The CDR3 nucleotides read TGTGACACCAGTGACCCTCAGACTAGTAGCATCGGGGAGCTGTTTTTT. Amino acid sequence: CDTSDPQTSSIGELFF. This sequence joins TRBV24-1 and TRBJ2-2, with D tentatively TRBD2 (6 bases). Germline V gives CDR1 KGHDR, CDR2 SFDVKD. This CDR3 is built from 16 residues.

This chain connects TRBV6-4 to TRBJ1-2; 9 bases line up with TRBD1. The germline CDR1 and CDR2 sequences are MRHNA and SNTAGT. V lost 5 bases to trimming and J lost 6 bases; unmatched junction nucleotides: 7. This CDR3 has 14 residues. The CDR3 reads CASSLEGQGHGYTF. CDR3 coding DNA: TGTGCCAGCAGTCTCGAGGGACAGGGACATGGCTACACCTTC.

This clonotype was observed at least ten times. As DNA, the CDR3 is TGTGCCAGCAGTGAAGGTGTCACCATATATTTT. It translates to CASSEGVTIYF. The rearrangement joins TRBV2 to TRBJ1-3; no definite D call. Germline CDR1 reads SNHLY; CDR2 reads FYNNEI. The CDR3 spans 11 residues. V lost 1 base and J lost 9, with 4 bases in between. The full variable domain, rest sourced from reference TRBV2 and TRBJ1-3, is EPEVTQTPSHQVTQMGQEVILRCVPISNHLYFYWYRQILGQKVEFLVSFYNNEISEKSEIFDDQFSVERPDGSNFTLKIRSTKLEDSAMYFCASSEGVTIYFGEGSWLTVV.

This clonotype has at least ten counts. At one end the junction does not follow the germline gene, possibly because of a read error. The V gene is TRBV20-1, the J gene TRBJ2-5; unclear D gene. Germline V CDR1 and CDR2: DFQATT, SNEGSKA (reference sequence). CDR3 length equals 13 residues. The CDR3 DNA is TGCAGTGCTCGAGACCCAGTAGGCGAGACCCAGTACTTC. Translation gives CSARDPVGETQYF.

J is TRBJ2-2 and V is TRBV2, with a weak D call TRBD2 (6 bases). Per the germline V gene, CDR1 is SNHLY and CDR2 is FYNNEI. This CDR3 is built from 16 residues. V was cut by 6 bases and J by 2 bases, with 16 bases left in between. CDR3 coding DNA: TGTGCCAGCAGCCAAGTCCCTAGCGCAAACACCGGGGAGCTGTTTTTT. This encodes CASSQVPSANTGELFF.

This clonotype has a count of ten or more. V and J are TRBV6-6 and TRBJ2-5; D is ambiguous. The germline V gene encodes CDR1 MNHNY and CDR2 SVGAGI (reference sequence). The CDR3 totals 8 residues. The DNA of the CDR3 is TGTGCTTTGGAGACCCAGTACTTC. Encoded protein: CALETQYF.

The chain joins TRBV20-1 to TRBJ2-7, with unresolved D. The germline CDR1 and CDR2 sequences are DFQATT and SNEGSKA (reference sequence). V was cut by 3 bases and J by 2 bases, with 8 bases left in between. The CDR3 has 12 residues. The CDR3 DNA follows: TGCAGTGCTAGGGAAGGAACCTACGAGCAGTACTTC. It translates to CSAREGTYEQYF.

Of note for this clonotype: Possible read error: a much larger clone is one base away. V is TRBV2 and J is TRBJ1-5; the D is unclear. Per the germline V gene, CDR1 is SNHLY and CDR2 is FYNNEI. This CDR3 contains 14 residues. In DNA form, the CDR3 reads TGTGCCACCAGTGTTGGTGTCAGAAATCAGCCCCAGCATTTT. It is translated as CATSVGVRNQPQHF.

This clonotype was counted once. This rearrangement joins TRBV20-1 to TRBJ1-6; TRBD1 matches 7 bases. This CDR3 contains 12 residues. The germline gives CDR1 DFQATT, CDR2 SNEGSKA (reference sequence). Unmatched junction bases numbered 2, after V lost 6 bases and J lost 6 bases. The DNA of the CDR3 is TGCAGTGCAGGACAGGCTAATTCACCCCTCCACTTT. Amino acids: CSAGQANSPLHF.

The CDR3 region has the DNA TGTGCCAGCGTGTGGGGGCGTACGCAGTATTTT. Translation: CASVWGRTQYF. The chain recombines TRBV25-1 with TRBJ2-3, with D perhaps matching TRBD1 (6 bases). This CDR3 contains 11 residues. V lost 8 bases and J 8 bases, leaving 11 bases between the germline ends. Germline V CDR1 and CDR2: MGHDK, SYGVNS.

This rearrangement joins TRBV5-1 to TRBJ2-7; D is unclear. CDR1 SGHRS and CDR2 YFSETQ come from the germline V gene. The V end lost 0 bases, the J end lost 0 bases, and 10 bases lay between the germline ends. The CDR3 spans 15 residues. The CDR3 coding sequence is TGCGCCAGCAGCTTGGAGGTCCGGAGCTCCTACGAGCAGTACTTC. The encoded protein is CASSLEVRSSYEQYF. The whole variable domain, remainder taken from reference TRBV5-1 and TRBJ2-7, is KAGVTQTPRYLIKTRGQQVTLSCSPISGHRSVSWYQQTPGQGLQFLFEYFSETQRNKGNFPGRFSGRQFSNSRSEMNVSTLELGDSALYLCASSLEVRSSYEQYFGPGTRLTVT.